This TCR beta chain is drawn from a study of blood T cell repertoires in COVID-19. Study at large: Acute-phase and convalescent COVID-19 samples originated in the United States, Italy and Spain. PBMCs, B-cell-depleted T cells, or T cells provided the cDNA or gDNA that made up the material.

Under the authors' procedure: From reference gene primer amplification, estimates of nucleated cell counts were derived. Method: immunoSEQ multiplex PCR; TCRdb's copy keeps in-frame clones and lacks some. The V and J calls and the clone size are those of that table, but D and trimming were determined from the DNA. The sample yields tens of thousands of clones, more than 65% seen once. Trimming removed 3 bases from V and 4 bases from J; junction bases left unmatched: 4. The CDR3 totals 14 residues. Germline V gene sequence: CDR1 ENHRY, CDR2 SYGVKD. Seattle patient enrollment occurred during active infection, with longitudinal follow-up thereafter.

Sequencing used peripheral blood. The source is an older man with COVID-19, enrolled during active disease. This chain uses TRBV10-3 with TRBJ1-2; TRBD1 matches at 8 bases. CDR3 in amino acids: CAISDRGRGYGYTF. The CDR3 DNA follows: TGTGCCATCAGTGACAGGGGGCGCGGCTATGGCTACACCTTC.